This record concerns one T cell receptor (beta chain) sequence. Its target is unknown. The sample is drawn from a study of T cell repertoires in cytomegalovirus infection. As for the study in general: Researchers turned to recently identified HLA-C-restricted CMV epitopes as well as well-studied HLA-B-restricted ones. Shared public TCR beta signatures pointed to both CMV infection and a matching HLA type. Study-wide points: Predominance within the ex vivo response was attributable to HLA-C-restricted CMV-specific TCR beta clonotypes. Cumulative frequency (of public TCR beta family members) identified carriers of CMV plus the relevant HLA.

The CDR3 consists of 16 residues. In germline, CDR1 is SGHNT, CDR2 YENEEA. The V end was cut by 5 bases, the J end by 0 bases, with 14 bases between. TCRdb processed the reads anew with MiXCR; each CDR3 protein has one entry. The sample has 900,000 to 950,000 distinct CDR3 sequences; around 32% are singletons. This material consisted of cultured CD8+ T cells from PBMCs, taken from culture after CMV antigen stimulation. The clonotype was recovered from a human donor in good health (CMV status not recorded). Some clones in this sample may be carry-over from other donors' samples. This chain uses TRBV11-3 with TRBJ2-4, with D tentatively TRBD1 or TRBD2 (5 bases each). CDR3 coding DNA: TGTGCCAGCAGCGAAAAGGGGACCTTAGCCAAAAACATTCAGTACTTC. Translated: CASSEKGTLAKNIQYF.